The T cell receptor beta chain described here comes from a study of cytomegalovirus exposure and HLA in healthy donors (dated by TCRdb to about 2017). Background on the whole study: An earlier analysis of some 600 of the donors reported 250 to 350 Gb of sequence data and roughly 120 million unique TCR beta sequences obtained from around 180 million T cells. The study profiled the T cell repertoires of 500 to 800 subjects by immunosequencing and related them to cytomegalovirus serostatus. An early release that covered around 590 HLA-typed donors contained about 290 gigabases of sequencing data and tens of millions of unique TCR sequences. The number of typed donors differed by locus: about 629-630 for A, B, C, DRB1 and DQB1; approximately 520 for DQA1; 606 for DPA1; and roughly 470 for DPB1. Several DR-DQ haplotypes were handled as single units for association and clustering because linkage in the cohort was strong. High-throughput TCR immunosequencing, statistical association of individual TCRs with disease status, and machine learning were combined to predict cytomegalovirus infection status. Among a few hundred genotyped donors of the cohort, an average of approximately 240,000 unique TCR beta nucleotide sequences were sequenced per donor, approximately 20% of them non-productive. In the later analysis, no new phenotypic data were used to find candidate immune exposures; instead, reliance was placed on TCR beta sequences and their occurrence across donors. A later analysis re-analyzed previously published TCR beta repertoires from about 730 donors and added high-resolution HLA genotyping to study TCR occurrence patterns. A separate validation cohort of roughly 110 different subjects was used in addition to the roughly 640-subject first cohort. All discovery cohort repertoires had been generated using a single sequencing platform. Donor age, sex, ethnicity and CMV serostatus were compiled alongside the repertoire data. HLA typing covered class I and class II loci at four-digit resolution. An earlier analysis of nearly 600 of the donors applied high-throughput TCR beta sequencing to assess whether each TCR beta V gene segment acted as functional or pseudogenic. Among the roughly 390 genotyped donors, around 81% belonged to the genetic ancestry cluster associated with self-reported Caucasian donors. In a later genetic analysis, genome-wide SNP genotypes for about 55% of the roughly 700 donors were used, and that subset was treated as a discovery cohort. The aim of the study was to test whether cataloging public T cell receptors could identify signatures of past pathogen exposure.

The CDR3, cysteine through phenylalanine, is 14 amino acids long. Just the 42-base CDR3 DNA is kept, in frame starting at base 1. V has 1 base trimmed and J has 6 bases trimmed; junction bases matching no gene number 4. CDR1 SGHVS and CDR2 FQNEAQ are derived from the germline V gene. Regarding this clone: Its target antigen remains unknown. No much larger clone is present one base from it, and per-base qualities are unavailable.

The cohort comprised 550 to 700 healthy bone marrow donors. At the time of sampling, all cohort members were nominally healthy, though unrecorded immune exposures were likely present. The donor was CMV seropositive and was included in the group of 289 seropositive cohort members. A peripheral blood sample was collected from each donor, and TCR beta sequencing was performed on peripheral blood mononuclear cells. Genomic DNA extraction from the blood cell samples was performed with the Qiagen DNeasy Blood Extraction Kit. Findings and caveats that apply to the study as a whole: Because HLA typing was unavailable for some donors at each locus, only the typed subset was used in association tests. Because the 87-base-pair reads could not distinguish some IMGT-functional V segments, including TRBV6-2 and TRBV6-3, those segments were excluded. In a later analysis, most CMV-associated TCR beta chains were found to appear HLA-restricted, with HLA associations seemingly driven largely by CMV exposure. The cohort was sequenced for TCR beta chains only, and without alpha or paired-chain data the features that could be detected were limited. According to a later analysis, TCR association rates differed among HLA loci, with DRB1 alleles showing the most associated TCRs and HLA-C alleles showing the fewest. A later genetic analysis reported fewer N-insertions in productive TCRs among donors in an Asian-associated ancestry cluster than the roughly 700-donor mean. The authors suggested that the approach could potentially be generalized to other disease states and immunological phenotypes. The presence/absence analyses assumed that sequencing depth was roughly uniform across donors, and that assumption may not be true. Three of the identified cytomegalovirus-associated TCR beta chains were confirmed in vitro to be specific for cytomegalovirus antigens. An earlier analysis of approximately 530 of the donors showed that most TCR beta V segments appeared in productive rearrangements either about 90% or about 30% of the time, which broadly matched IMGT annotations. The earlier analysis of 587 of the donors excluded some 15 rarely observed V segments, including chromosome 9 orphons, because counts were too low. A group of highly shared sequence variants was considered likely to be a technical artifact of the sequencing pipeline. Immune exposure information for the cohort was limited to CMV serostatus. Strong co-occurrence of HLA alleles, especially DR and DQ, made assigning TCR associations to individual alleles difficult. A further reported finding was that TCR beta sequences accurately predicted the HLA-A and HLA-B alleles for most subjects in the first cohort. Correlated functional status among segregating V segments might reflect linkage disequilibrium, but an unknown experimental factor could not be ruled out. In a later analysis, over 15,000 TCR beta sequences were associated with specific HLA alleles at a false discovery rate of 0.05. Compared with equally common non-associated chains, HLA-associated TCR beta chains in a later analysis were more clonally expanded and had lower generation probabilities. A later analysis reported that several top co-occurrence clusters appeared linked to parvovirus B19, influenza, CMV and Epstein-Barr virus. V-gene and J-gene trimming of TCR beta chains was associated with a missense DCLRE1C variant in a later genetic analysis, and the association was replicated in an independent cohort. While some public TCRs were present in many individuals, most TCR sequences turned up only very rarely across donors. In the study, some 160 TCR beta chains were listed as associated with cytomegalovirus. In both the original and validation cohorts, the classifier was reported to diagnose cytomegalovirus status with high specificity and sensitivity.

Libraries were built with the immunoSEQ multiplex PCR assay. The multiplex PCR relied on a mix of 60 forward primers for TCR Vbeta segments and 13 reverse primers for TCR Jbeta segments. The CDR3 region of rearranged TCR beta genes was amplified from genomic DNA with a multiplex PCR assay. The Illumina HiSeq System was used to sequence the amplified TCR beta libraries as 87-base-pair reads. Under the source paper's analysis protocol: In a later analysis, some 80 million unique TCR beta chains were counted across the approximately 670 repertoires, and roughly 11 million of these chains were shared by at least two donors. Raw reads were error-corrected and collapsed into unique sequences by a nearest-neighbor algorithm in which closely related sequences were merged to remove PCR and sequencing errors. CDR3 sequences were aligned to IMGT reference sequences to assign V, D and J gene segments. For a sequence to be retained, at least a six-nucleotide match to both a V gene segment and a J gene segment was required. A rearrangement was called productive if the CDR3 had no stop codons and remained in frame with V and J, and every other rearrangement was called non-productive. CDR3 was defined by IMGT convention, running from the second conserved V-encoded cysteine to the conserved J-encoded phenylalanine. Sequences without an unambiguous match to a single V gene segment were excluded from the earlier analysis of about 640 of the donors. An earlier analysis of a few hundred of the donors called V segments functional above 56.7% productive rearrangements and segregating when the between-donor standard deviation exceeded 5%. A statistical classification framework was built for diagnosing cytomegalovirus status from the catalog of TCR beta chain sequences. A later analysis assigned V and J genes by comparing TCR nucleotide sequences with IMGT/GENE-DB human TR gene sequences. In a later analysis, CDR3 sequences and most-parsimonious VDJ recombination scenarios were assigned using the TCRdist pipeline. In a later analysis, each TCR beta chain was defined by its CDR3 amino acid sequence together with its V-gene family, and reads lacking a unique V-gene family were excluded. As a way to deal with suspected cross-contamination and a sequencing artifact, a later analysis dropped 592 nucleotide sequences that were highly shared and had low generation probability. In a later analysis, a clonal expansion index for each public chain was calculated from normalized within-repertoire ranks of inferred template counts. In a later analysis, generation probabilities were computed using a VDJ recombination model fitted to out-of-frame rearrangements, and the results were checked against IGoR. A later analysis scored TCR-TCR, TCR-HLA and TCR-CMV co-occurrence with hypergeometric tests, applying a repertoire-size bias correction to TCR pairs. To estimate false discovery rates, a later analysis permuted the HLA or CMV assignments 20 times. A later analysis grouped co-occurring TCRs with DBSCAN, adding TCRdist sequence similarity when clustering within HLA-allele-positive subsets. For co-occurrence clustering, repertoires with fewer than 30,000 or more than 120,000 public chains were excluded, along with five or six repertoires with anomalous nucleotide sharing. In TCRdb, the immuneACCESS table is reduced to in-frame sequences with V and J assigned. These tables do not hold every clone; where another copy was compared, an unresolved V gene accounts for under half, and the others remain unexplained. V and J calls and clone size are as listed in that table; D and trimming were resolved from the DNA. This sample gives approximately 150,000 clones in total; roughly 80% of them show up just once. The biggest ten clones account for roughly an eighth of the sample.

The sequence joins TRBV7-8 to TRBJ2-3; 7 bases in the middle match TRBD1. The source is a man aged 40-49 years in good health and CMV-seropositive. The sequencing input was PBMCs. In nucleotides, the sequence is TGTGCCAGCAGCTTAGGGGGCAGGGGGGATACGCAGTATTTT. Its amino acids are CASSLGGRGDTQYF.